What follows is one T cell receptor (beta chain) and its context. This entry comes from a study of tumor-infiltrating lymphocytes in localized non-small cell lung cancer. Measured with immunoSEQ multiplex PCR; TCRdb has only the in-frame clones, and not every one. The sample consists of 15,000 to 20,000 clones, 60% to 85% of them appearing once. The sequenced material came from lung tumor tissue. This TCR was recovered from a human donor with non-small cell lung cancer.

Here the CDR3 reads CASRNSGTSGGEQFF. DNA of the CDR3: TGTGCCAGCAGGAATTCCGGGACTAGCGGGGGTGAGCAGTTCTTC. J is TRBJ2-1 and V is TRBV27; 14 bases agree with TRBD2. Germline V gives CDR1 MNHEY, CDR2 SMNVEV (reference sequence). This CDR3 contains 15 residues. Trimming cost V 6 bases and J 9 bases; bases outside gene matches: 7.